This TCR beta chain is from a study of type 1 regulatory T cells. The wider study: T-allo10 is a Tr1-enriched, alloantigen-specific CD4 T cell product made in vitro.

This clonotype was seen just once. The antigen is not known. One entry per CDR3 protein, called by TCRdb with MiXCR from the reads. Here the sample spans 55,000 to 65,000 distinct CDR3 sequences, roughly two thirds being singletons. The CDR3 extends over 15 amino acids. Germline-derived CDR1 and CDR2 are DFQATT and SNEGSKA (reference sequence). Unmatched junction bases numbered 8, after V lost 3 bases and J lost 6 bases. Study conclusions and caveats: Tr1 cells had a more restricted TCR repertoire than non-Tr1 cells.

Sample: cultured non-Tr1 T cells, either the whole culture or a sorted T cell fraction (not recorded which). This chain connects TRBV20-1 to TRBJ2-1; 10 bases map to TRBD2. This TCR derives from a human donor in good health. The CDR3 is CSASRASGSPNEQFF. Here the CDR3 DNA reads TGCAGTGCTAGTCGGGCTAGCGGGAGTCCCAATGAGCAGTTCTTC.